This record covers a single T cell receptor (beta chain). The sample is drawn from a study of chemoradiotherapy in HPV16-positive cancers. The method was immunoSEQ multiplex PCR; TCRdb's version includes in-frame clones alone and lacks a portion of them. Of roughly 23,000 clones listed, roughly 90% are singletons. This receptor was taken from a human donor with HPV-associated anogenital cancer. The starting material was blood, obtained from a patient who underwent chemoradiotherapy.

Here the CDR3 DNA reads TGTGCCAGCAGCCAAGGTCGGGGCTATCGCTTTAACTATGGCTACACCTTC. This translates into CASSQGRGYRFNYGYTF. This rearrangement joins TRBV14 to TRBJ1-2; a possible D gene is TRBD1 (5 bases). V lost 1 base and J lost 1, with 16 bases in between. Germline V gives CDR1 SGHDN, CDR2 FVKESK. CDR3 length equals 17 residues.